The subject of this entry is one T cell receptor beta chain. Its antigen is still unknown. Both 60 Vbeta primers and 13 Jbeta primers went into the PCR. Some clones are missing from TCRdb's copy, which holds only in-frame ones; the method was immunoSEQ multiplex PCR. The repertoire holds more than 110,000 clones, with about four fifths as singletons. This sample is part of a study of cytomegalovirus exposure and HLA in healthy donors. Whole-study findings and limits: Most TCRs appeared rarely, but some public TCRs recurred in many donors.

The receptor was derived from a man aged 35-49 years in good health and CMV-seropositive. The sample consisted of PBMCs.

The DNA for the CDR3 is TGTGCCAGCAGTGGGGACAGGGGGCGACCAGATACGCAGTATTTT. Protein sequence: CASSGDRGRPDTQYF. This sequence joins TRBV2 and TRBJ2-3; 12 nucleotides align to TRBD1. Germline loops: CDR1 SNHLY, CDR2 FYNNEI. This CDR3 region has 15 residues. V lost 4 bases and J lost 4; bases outside the gene matches: 3. Together with reference TRBV2 and TRBJ2-3, the CDR3 gives the full variable domain: EPEVTQTPSHQVTQMGQEVILRCVPISNHLYFYWYRQILGQKVEFLVSFYNNEISEKSEIFDDQFSVERPDGSNFTLKIRSTKLEDSAMYFCASSGDRGRPDTQYFGPGTRLTVL.